What follows describes a single T cell receptor (beta chain). It was second doses at about 4 or about 12 weeks that were pooled. This sample stems from a study of T cell responses to AZD1222 COVID-19 vaccine. Method: immunoSEQ multiplex PCR; TCRdb's copy keeps in-frame clones and lacks some. The sample carries roughly 69,000 clones, under 90% recorded once. Per the germline V gene, CDR1 is SEHNR and CDR2 is FQNEAQ (reference sequence). V was pared by 2 bases and J by 3 bases, with 5 bases between. This CDR3 has 13 amino acids. Here the sequenced sample was peripheral blood, taken 28 days after the second AZD1222 dose. The clonotype originates from an adult who received the AZD1222 COVID-19 vaccine. The V and J genes are TRBV7-9 and TRBJ1-3; D not resolved. The CDR3 is CASSLSFGNTIYF. CDR3 sequence (DNA): TGTGCCAGCAGCTTATCTTTTGGAAACACCATATATTTT. The full variable domain, completed using reference TRBV7-9 and TRBJ1-3, is DTGVSQNPRHKITKRGQNVTFRCDPISEHNRLYWYRQTLGQGPEFLTYFQNEAQLEKSRLLSDRFSAERPKGSFSTLEIQRTEQGDSAMYLCASSLSFGNTIYFGEGSWLTVV.